This T cell receptor (beta chain) was recorded in a study of T cells in Graves' hyperthyroidism and ophthalmopathy. A few counts support this clonotype. This CDR3 comprises 13 residues. With 0 bases removed from V and 8 bases from J, the gap between germline ends came to 8 bases. Germline loops: CDR1 DFQATT, CDR2 SNEGSKA (reference sequence). Using RNA transcripts as the source, TCR beta CDR3 regions were amplified. The primer set for the first-round RT-PCR of the TCR CDR3 was HTBI. TCRdb ran MiXCR on the multiplex PCR reads and lists one entry per CDR3 protein. The table shows over 650,000 distinct CDR3 sequences, with 45% occurring only once.

V gene TRBV20-1 combines with J gene TRBJ1-6; D remains ambiguous. This sequence was found in an adult man with Graves' disease, either hyperthyroidism or ophthalmopathy (not recorded which). Sequenced material: peripheral blood or thyroid tissue (not recorded which). CDR3 amino acids: CSAREESDSPLHF. The CDR3 bases are TGCAGTGCTAGAGAGGAGTCGGATTCACCCCTCCACTTT.